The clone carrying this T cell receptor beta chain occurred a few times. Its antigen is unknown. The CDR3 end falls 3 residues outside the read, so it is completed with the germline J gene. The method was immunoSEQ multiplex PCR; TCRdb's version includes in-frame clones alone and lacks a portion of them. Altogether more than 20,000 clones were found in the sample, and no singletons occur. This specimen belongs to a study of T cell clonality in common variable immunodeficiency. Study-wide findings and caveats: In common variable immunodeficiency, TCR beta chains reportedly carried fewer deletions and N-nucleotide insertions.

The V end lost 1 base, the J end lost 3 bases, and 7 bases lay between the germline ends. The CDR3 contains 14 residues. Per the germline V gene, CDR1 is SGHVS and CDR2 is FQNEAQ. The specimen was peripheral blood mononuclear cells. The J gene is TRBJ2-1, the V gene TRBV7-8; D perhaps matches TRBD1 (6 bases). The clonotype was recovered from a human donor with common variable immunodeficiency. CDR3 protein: CASSLDRVYNEQFF. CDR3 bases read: TGTGCCAGCAGCTTAGACAGGGTCTACAATGAG.